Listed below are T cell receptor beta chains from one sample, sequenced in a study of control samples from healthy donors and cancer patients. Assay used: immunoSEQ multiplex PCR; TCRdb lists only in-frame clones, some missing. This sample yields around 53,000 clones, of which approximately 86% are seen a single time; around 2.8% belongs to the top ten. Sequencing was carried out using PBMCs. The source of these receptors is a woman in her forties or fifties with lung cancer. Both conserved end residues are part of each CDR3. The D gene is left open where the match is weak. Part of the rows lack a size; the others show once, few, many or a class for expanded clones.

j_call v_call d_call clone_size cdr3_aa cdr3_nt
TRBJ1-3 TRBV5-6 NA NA CASSLGISSGNTIYF TGTGCCAGCAGCTTGGGAATAAGCTCTGGAAACACCATATATTTT
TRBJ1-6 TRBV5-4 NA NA CASSLGQGAGGSPLHF TGTGCCAGCAGCTTGGGGCAGGGCGCGGGAGGATCACCCCTCCACTTT
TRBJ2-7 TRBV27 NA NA CASSRPPAYEQYF TGTGCCAGCAGCCGGCCCCCAGCCTACGAGCAGTACTTC
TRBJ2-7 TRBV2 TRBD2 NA CASRDRTSASYEQYF TGTGCCAGCAGAGATCGGACTAGCGCCTCCTACGAGCAGTACTTC
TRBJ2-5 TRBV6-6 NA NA CASSWIAGYQETQYF TGTGCCAGCAGCTGGATTGCCGGCTACCAAGAGACCCAGTACTTC
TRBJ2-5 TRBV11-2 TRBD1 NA CASSWRKDRGETQYF TGTGCCAGCAGTTGGAGAAAAGACAGGGGAGAGACCCAGTACTTC
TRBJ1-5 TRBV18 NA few CASSPQDGSNQPQHF TGTGCCAGCTCACCACAGGATGGAAGCAATCAGCCCCAGCATTTT
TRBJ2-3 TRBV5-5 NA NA CASSLGGSVAGFGTDTQYF TGTGCCAGCAGCTTGGGTGGATCTGTGGCAGGCTTTGGCACAGATACGCAGTATTTT
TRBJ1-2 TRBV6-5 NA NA CASSYSGVPNGYTF TGTGCCAGCAGTTACTCAGGCGTCCCGAATGGCTACACCTTC
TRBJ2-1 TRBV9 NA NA CASSGQTAYNEQFF TGTGCCAGCAGCGGGCAGACTGCTTACAATGAGCAGTTCTTC
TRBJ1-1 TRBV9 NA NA CASSPRRITEAFF TGTGCCAGCAGCCCTCGGCGGATCACTGAAGCTTTCTTT
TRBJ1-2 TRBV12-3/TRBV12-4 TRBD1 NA CASSLTGTYTF TGTGCCAGCAGTTTGACAGGGACCTACACCTTC
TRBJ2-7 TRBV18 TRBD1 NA CASSPTGTGNYEQYF TGTGCCAGCTCCCCAACCGGGACAGGGAACTACGAGCAGTACTTC
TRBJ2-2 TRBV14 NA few CASSQRSFSSLGGELFF TGTGCCAGCAGCCAAAGATCATTCTCGAGCTTGGGCGGGGAGCTGTTTTTT
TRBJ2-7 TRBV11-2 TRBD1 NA CASSLDFDRAYEQYF TGTGCCAGCAGCTTAGATTTCGACAGGGCGTACGAGCAGTACTTC
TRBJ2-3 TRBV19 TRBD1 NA CASSILGQGANTQYF TGTGCCAGTAGTATCCTCGGACAGGGGGCGAATACGCAGTATTTT
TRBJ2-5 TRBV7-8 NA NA CASSLGRGRETQYF TGTGCCAGCAGCTTAGGCAGGGGGAGGGAGACCCAGTACTTC
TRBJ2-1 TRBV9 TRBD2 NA CASSPSGLGNNEQFF TGTGCCAGCAGCCCTTCGGGACTAGGGAACAATGAGCAGTTCTTC
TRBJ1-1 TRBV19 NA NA CASSIATEAFF TGTGCCAGTAGTATAGCTACTGAAGCTTTCTTT
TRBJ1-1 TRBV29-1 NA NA CSVEDLDGFTEAFF TGCAGCGTTGAAGATCTTGACGGATTCACTGAAGCTTTCTTT
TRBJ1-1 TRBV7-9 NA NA CASSLARAAEAFF TGTGCCAGCAGCTTAGCCAGGGCAGCTGAAGCTTTCTTT
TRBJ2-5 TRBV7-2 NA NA CASSSTRETQYF TGTGCCAGCAGTTCGACACGAGAGACCCAGTACTTC
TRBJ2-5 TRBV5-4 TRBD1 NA CASSRGQGQETQYF TGTGCCAGCAGTCGTGGACAGGGACAAGAGACCCAGTACTTC
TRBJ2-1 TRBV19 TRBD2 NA CASSIVGLVNEQFF TGTGCCAGTAGTATAGTGGGACTAGTCAATGAGCAGTTCTTC
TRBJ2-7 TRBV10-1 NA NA CPSSGGGDYEQYF TGCCCCAGCAGTGGAGGGGGGGACTACGAGCAGTACTTC
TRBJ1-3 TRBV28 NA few CASRPQVFSGNTIYF TGTGCCAGCAGACCGCAGGTTTTCTCTGGAAACACCATATATTTT
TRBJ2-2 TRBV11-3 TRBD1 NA CASSLGTGDTGELFF TGTGCCAGCAGCTTAGGGACAGGGGACACCGGGGAGCTGTTTTTT
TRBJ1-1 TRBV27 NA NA CASRVLTENTEAFF TGTGCCAGCAGAGTTTTGACAGAGAACACTGAAGCTTTCTTT
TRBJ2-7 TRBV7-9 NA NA CASSFSQDYYEQYF TGTGCCAGCAGCTTCAGCCAGGACTACTACGAGCAGTACTTC
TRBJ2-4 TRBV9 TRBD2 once CASSPRGGEKNIQYF TGTGCCAGCAGCCCTCGGGGGGGAGAGAAAAACATTCAGTACTTC
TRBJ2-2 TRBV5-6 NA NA CASSLSRGTGELFF TGTGCCAGCAGCTTGTCCAGGGGCACCGGGGAGCTGTTTTTT
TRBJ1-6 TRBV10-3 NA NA CAICREYNSPLHF TGTGCCATTTGTCGGGAGTATAATTCACCCCTCCACTTT
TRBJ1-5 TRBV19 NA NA CASSGVGGNQPQHF TGTGCCAGTAGTGGGGTCGGAGGGAATCAGCCCCAGCATTTT
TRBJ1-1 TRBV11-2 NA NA CASSTNLNTEAFF TGTGCCAGCAGCACAAACTTGAACACTGAAGCTTTCTTT
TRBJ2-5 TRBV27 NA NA CASRRLTRETQYF TGTGCCAGCAGAAGATTGACTCGGGAGACCCAGTACTTC
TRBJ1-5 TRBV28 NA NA CASRSGTGIYSNQPQHF TGTGCCAGCAGGTCCGGGACGGGGATTTATAGCAATCAGCCCCAGCATTTT
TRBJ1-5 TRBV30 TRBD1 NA CAWSKGQGAPQPQHF TGTGCCTGGAGTAAGGGACAGGGTGCTCCTCAGCCCCAGCATTTT
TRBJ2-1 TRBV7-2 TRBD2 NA CASRFTSGAYNEQFF TGTGCCAGCAGATTTACTAGCGGGGCTTACAATGAGCAGTTCTTC
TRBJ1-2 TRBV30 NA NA CAWRGGSGNNYGYTF TGTGCCTGGAGGGGGGGAAGTGGGAATAACTATGGCTACACCTTC
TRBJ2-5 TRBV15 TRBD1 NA CATSRNDRGQETQYF TGTGCCACCAGCAGAAACGACAGGGGCCAAGAGACCCAGTACTTC
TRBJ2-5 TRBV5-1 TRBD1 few CASSPWTGEETQYF TGCGCCAGCAGCCCTTGGACAGGGGAAGAGACCCAGTACTTC